This TCR beta chain was sequenced in a study of radiation and T cells in renal cell carcinoma. In the study overall: Nephrectomy followed 15 Gy stereotactic body radiation by 4 weeks.

The method was immunoSEQ multiplex PCR; TCRdb's version includes in-frame clones alone and lacks a portion of them. The sample holds some 140,000 clones, about 88% seen once. General observations from the study: Top tumor clonotypes rose in blood 2 weeks post-radiation, then contracted.

The sample's time point: baseline pretreatment blood. Treatment defined: 15 Gy SBRT to primary tumor, nephrectomy 4 weeks later. Serial blood draws occurred at baseline and 2 and 4 weeks post-SBRT. The patient's renal cell carcinoma had clear cell pathology. Of note for this clone: Its antigen remains unidentified.

Sequences were derived from blood, sampled from a patient whose treatment included radiotherapy and nephrectomy. This TCR came from a woman aged 45-60 years with renal cell carcinoma.

This chain's CDR3 is CASSHPTSKRYYTQYF. The CDR3 coding sequence is TGTGCCAGCTCACACCCCACTAGCAAGAGGTACTATACGCAGTATTTT. The chain uses TRBV18 and TRBJ2-3, with D tentatively TRBD2 (6 bases). Trimming removed 4 bases at V and 7 bases at J, with 21 bases between. The CDR3 spans 16 residues. Germline V gene sequence: CDR1 KGHSH, CDR2 LQKENI.